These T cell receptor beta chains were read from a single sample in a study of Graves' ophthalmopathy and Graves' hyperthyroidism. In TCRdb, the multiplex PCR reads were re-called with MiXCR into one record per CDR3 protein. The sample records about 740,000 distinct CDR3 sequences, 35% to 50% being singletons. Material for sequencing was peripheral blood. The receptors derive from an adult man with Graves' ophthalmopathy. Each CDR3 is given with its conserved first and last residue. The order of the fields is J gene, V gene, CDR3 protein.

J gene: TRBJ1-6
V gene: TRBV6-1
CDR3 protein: CASNTYSPLHF

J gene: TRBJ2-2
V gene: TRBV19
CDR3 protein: CASSMTGPGELFF

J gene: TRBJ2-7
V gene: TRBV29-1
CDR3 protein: CSVESGRGSDEQYF

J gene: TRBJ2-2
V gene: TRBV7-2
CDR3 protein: CASRPISNTGELFF

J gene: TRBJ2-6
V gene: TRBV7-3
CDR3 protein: CASSNSVGANVLTF

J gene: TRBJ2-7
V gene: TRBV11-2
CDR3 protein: CASSSPTGEQYF

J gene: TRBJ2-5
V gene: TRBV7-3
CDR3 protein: CASSALTGGRKETQYF

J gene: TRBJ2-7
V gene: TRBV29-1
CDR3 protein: CSVDRTGGYEQYF

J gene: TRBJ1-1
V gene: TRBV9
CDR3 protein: CASSPRTTEAFF

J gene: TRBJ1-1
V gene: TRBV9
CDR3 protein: CASSGVQGGTEAFF

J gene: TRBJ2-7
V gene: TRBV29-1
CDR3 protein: CSVKSDRYEQYF

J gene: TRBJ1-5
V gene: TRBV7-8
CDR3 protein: CASSLRWGHNQPQHF

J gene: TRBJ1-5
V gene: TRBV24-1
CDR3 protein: CASSDPGQGGQPQHF

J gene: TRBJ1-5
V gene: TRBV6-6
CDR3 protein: CASSYSMTGDSNQPQHF

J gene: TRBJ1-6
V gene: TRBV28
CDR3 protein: CASRTHNSPLHF

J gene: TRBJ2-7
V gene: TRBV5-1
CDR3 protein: CASSLLDSYYEQYF

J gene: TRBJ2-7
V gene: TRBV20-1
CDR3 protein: CSASSGEEISYEQYF

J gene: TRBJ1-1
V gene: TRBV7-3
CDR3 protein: CASSLQVNTEAFF

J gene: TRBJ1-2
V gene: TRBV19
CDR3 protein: CASSMGQGPTNYGYTF

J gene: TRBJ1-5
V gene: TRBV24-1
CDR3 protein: CATSDPTAGTGDQPQHF

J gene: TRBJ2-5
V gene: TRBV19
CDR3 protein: CASSMESLGGGGQETQYF

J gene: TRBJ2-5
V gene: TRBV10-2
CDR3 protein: CASSVSGAFQETQYF

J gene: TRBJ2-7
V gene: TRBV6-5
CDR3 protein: CASSLLGVGYEQYF

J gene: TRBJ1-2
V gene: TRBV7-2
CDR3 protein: CASKRAGENYGYTF

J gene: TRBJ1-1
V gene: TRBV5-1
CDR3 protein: CASSLNRDTEAFF

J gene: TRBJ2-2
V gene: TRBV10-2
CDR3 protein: CATRLAVNTGELFF

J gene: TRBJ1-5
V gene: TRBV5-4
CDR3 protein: CASTHGGATNQPQHF

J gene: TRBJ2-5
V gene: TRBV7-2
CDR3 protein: CASSVDSRGETQYF

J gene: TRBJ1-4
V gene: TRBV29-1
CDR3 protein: CSAAGTATNEKLFF

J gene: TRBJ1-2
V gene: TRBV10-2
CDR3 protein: CASSVSTGTGNYGYTF

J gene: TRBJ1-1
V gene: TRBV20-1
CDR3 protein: CSARHSPAGTEAFF

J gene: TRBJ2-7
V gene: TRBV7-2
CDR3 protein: CASSPWTGGFWEQYF

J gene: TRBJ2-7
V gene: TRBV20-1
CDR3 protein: CSARDLEGNPYEQYF

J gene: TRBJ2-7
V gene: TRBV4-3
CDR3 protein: CASSPGLRDSYEQYF

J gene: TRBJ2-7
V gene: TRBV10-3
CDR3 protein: CASSLTRVASEQYF

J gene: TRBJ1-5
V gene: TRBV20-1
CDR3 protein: CSVTEENNQPQHF

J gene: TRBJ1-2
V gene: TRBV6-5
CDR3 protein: CASSYYREGGYTF

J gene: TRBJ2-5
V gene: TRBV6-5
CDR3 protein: CASREDRTNQETQYF

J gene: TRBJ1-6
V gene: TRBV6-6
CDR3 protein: CASSYLNTGVDSPLHF

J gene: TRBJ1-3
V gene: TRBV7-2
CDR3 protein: CASSLSPYGSGNTIYF

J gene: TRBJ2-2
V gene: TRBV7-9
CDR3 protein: CASSPPRAPQNGELFF

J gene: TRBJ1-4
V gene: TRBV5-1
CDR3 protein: CASSFRTGLGKLFF

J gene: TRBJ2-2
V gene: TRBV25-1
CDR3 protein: CASSPLGPTTTGELFF

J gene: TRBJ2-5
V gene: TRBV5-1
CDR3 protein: CASSAGVKRQQETQYF

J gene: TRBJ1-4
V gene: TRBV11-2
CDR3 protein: CASSPSAEKLFF

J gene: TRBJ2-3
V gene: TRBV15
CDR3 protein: CATSKGQLRDTQYF

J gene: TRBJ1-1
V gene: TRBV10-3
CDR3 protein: CASSVRTTEAFF

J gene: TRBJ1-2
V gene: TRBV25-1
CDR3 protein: CASSPEENYGYTF

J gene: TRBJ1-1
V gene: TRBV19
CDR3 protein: CASSITDQNTEAFF

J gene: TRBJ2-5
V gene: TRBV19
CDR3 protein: CASSMARDAAETQYF

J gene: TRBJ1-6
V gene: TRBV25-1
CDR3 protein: CASSDSGTGFRSPLHF